Listed here are 6 T cell receptor beta chains from one sample, sequenced in a study of T-cell memory formation after mild COVID-19. A single record per CDR3 protein comes from TCRdb applying MiXCR to the 5' RACE reads. The table lists about 180,000 distinct CDR3 sequences, 18% of them singletons, with 3% to 4.5% in the top ten. Source material: PBMCs or a T cell subset sorted from them (not recorded which). Every receptor here comes from a man aged 18 to 29 who had mild COVID-19 (a few samples of this study predate the infection). Cell type and time point are not known.

This clonotype has just a few counts. The V gene is TRBV6-5, the J gene TRBJ2-7; no clear D gene. Per germline, CDR1 MNHEY and CDR2 SVGAGI. Trimming shortened V by 3 bases and J by 2 bases, and 14 bases separated the two germline ends. The CDR3 totals 15 residues. The CDR3 bases are TGTGCCAGCAGTTATTGGAGCACCGATCCCTACGAGCAGTACTTC. This gives the protein CASSYWSTDPYEQYF.

In this sample, this clonotype turned up a few times. V and J are TRBV5-1 and TRBJ2-1, with TRBD2 matching 10 bases. V dropped 1 base and J dropped 5; count of bases not matched to a gene: 6. The CDR3 runs 16 residues. CDR1 is SGHRS and CDR2 is YFSETQ in the germline V gene. The CDR3 spells CASSLTPSGGDNEQFF. CDR3 sequence (DNA): TGCGCCAGCAGCTTGACCCCCAGCGGGGGGGACAATGAGCAGTTCTTC.

The chain joins TRBV7-8 to TRBJ1-3; D ambiguous. Deletions cut 8 bases from V and 0 bases from J, with 11 bases between. Germline CDR1 reads SGHVS; CDR2 reads FQNEAQ. The CDR3 runs to 14 residues. DNA for the CDR3: TGTGCCAGCTCCGTCTGGCTCTCTGGAAACACCATATATTTT. It is translated as CASSVWLSGNTIYF.

The chain combines TRBV10-3 with TRBJ1-3, with D possibly TRBD1 on 6 matching bases. Germline lookup yields CDR1 ENHRY and CDR2 SYGVKD. The CDR3 is 13 amino acids. V gave up 6 bases and J gave up 0 bases, with 6 bases separating them. CDR3 region: CAIRDSSGNTIYF. The CDR3 nucleotides read TGTGCCATCAGGGACAGCTCTGGAAACACCATATATTTT.

Only a few counts were recorded for this clonotype. V gene TRBV30 combines with J gene TRBJ1-1, with 9 bases fitting TRBD1. The ends lost 8 bases at V and 10 bases at J; junction bases unmatched: 14. Germline CDR1 GTSNPN, CDR2 SVGIG (reference sequence). The CDR3 consists of 13 residues. The CDR3 bases are TGTGCCGCCGTACAGGGGGCTTGGGGCAGAGCTTTCTTT. Translated, it gives CAAVQGAWGRAFF.

V usage is TRBV7-6 and J usage is TRBJ2-5; D assignment may be TRBD1 or TRBD2 (5 bases each). The V gene lost 0 bases and the J gene lost 1 base, with 9 bases spanning the gap. The length of the CDR3 is 15 residues. Germline-derived CDR1 and CDR2 are SGHVS and FNYEAQ. CDR3 DNA sequence: TGTGCCAGCAGCTTAGCTACGGGGCCCCAAGAGACCCAGTACTTC. Translating it yields CASSLATGPQETQYF.